The 21 T cell receptor beta chains in this list originate from one sample, sequenced in a study of cytomegalovirus exposure and HLA in healthy donors (dated by TCRdb to about 2017). Library prep was done by the immunoSEQ multiplex PCR assay. The multiplex PCR relied on a mix of 60 forward primers for TCR Vbeta segments and 13 reverse primers for TCR Jbeta segments. TCRdb carries this immuneACCESS record with in-frame sequences only. Its versions omit some clonotypes, under half of them owing to an unresolved V gene in the studies checked, with the rest unexplained. The sample table holds some 170,000 clones, of which over 75% were seen once. Together, the top ten hold under 8% of the sample. Sequences were obtained from PBMCs. The receptors were sampled from a man in his forties in good health and CMV-seropositive.

This clone was seen only once. V and J are TRBV28 and TRBJ1-2, with 11 bases matching TRBD1. The CDR3 totals 15 residues. Germline V gene sequence: CDR1 MDHEN, CDR2 SYDVKM. With 4 bases clipped from V and 8 bases from J, the junction kept 9 bases outside the gene matches. The CDR3 nucleotides read TGTGCCAGCAGTTCCATTGGACAGGGGGCACGAGGCTACACCTTC. Translation gives CASSSIGQGARGYTF.

This chain joins TRBV5-1 and TRBJ1-1; possible D gene TRBD1, 5 bases. The CDR3 totals 17 residues. CDR1 and CDR2 (germline): SGHRS, YFSETQ. V lost 3 bases and J 1 base, leaving 19 bases between the germline ends. CDR3 sequence reads: CASSWGGSSPRNTEAFF. CDR3 nucleotide sequence: TGCGCCAGCAGCTGGGGGGGTTCGTCCCCTCGGAACACTGAAGCTTTCTTT.

The gene calls are TRBV19 and TRBJ1-4; D is uncertain. Trimming shortened V by 6 bases and J by 7 bases, and 15 bases separated the two germline ends. This CDR3 spans 14 amino acids. Germline CDR1 reads LNHDA; CDR2 reads SQIVND (reference sequence). The CDR3 is CASRDFSLGEKLFF. The CDR3, as DNA: TGTGCCAGTAGGGACTTCTCGCTGGGTGAAAAACTGTTTTTT.

This clone was counted between two and nine times. The gene calls are TRBV7-2 and TRBJ1-2; 7 bases fit TRBD1. Trimming took 5 bases from V and 0 from J; bases not matched to a gene: 9. The germline gives CDR1 SGHTA, CDR2 FQGNSA. The CDR3 has 16 residues. CDR3 sequence: CASSSRGTATNYGYTF. The CDR3 bases are TGTGCCAGCAGCAGCCGCGGGACAGCTACTAACTATGGCTACACCTTC.

The gene calls are TRBV29-1 and TRBJ2-3; the match to TRBD2 covers 7 bases. V trimming: 6 bases; J trimming: 1 base; junction bases outside the gene matches: 10. Per germline, CDR1 SQVTM and CDR2 ANQGSEA. The CDR3 is 15 amino acids. For the CDR3, the DNA is TGCAGCGTGATAGAGCTGGCGGGGGGCACAGATACGCAGTATTTT. Its protein is CSVIELAGGTDTQYF.

The chain carries TRBV5-1 and TRBJ1-4; D is unresolved. Germline values: CDR1 SGHRS, CDR2 YFSETQ. V was pared by 0 bases and J by 0 bases, with 6 bases between. The CDR3 is 15 residues long. The CDR3: CASSLAGATNEKLFF. The CDR3 DNA follows: TGCGCCAGCAGCTTGGCCGGGGCAACTAATGAAAAACTGTTTTTT.

This chain links TRBV9 with TRBJ2-5; 7 bases match TRBD2. Matching the DNA end better, TRBJ2-7 makes the J call doubtful. Per the germline V gene, CDR1 is SGDLS and CDR2 is YYNGEE. This CDR3 spans 15 amino acids. The CDR3 nucleotides read TGTGCCAGCAGCGTACTTCCGGGACTAATCTACGAGCAGTACTTC. It is translated as CASSVLPGLIYEQYF.

The V call is TRBV5-1, the J call TRBJ2-7, with D possibly TRBD1 on 5 matching bases. Germline V gene lookup returns CDR1 SGHRS and CDR2 YFSETQ. V dropped 4 bases and J dropped 0 bases, with 23 bases sitting between them. This CDR3 has 18 amino acids. The CDR3 region is CASSLTTPNRQHSYEQYF. The CDR3 DNA reads TGCGCCAGCAGCCTTACGACCCCAAATCGACAGCACTCCTACGAGCAGTACTTC.

This clone was detected only a few times. This chain uses TRBV7-8 with TRBJ2-7; 11 bases line up with TRBD2. The CDR3 loop spans 18 amino acids. V shed 4 bases and J 2 bases; nucleotides not matched to a gene: 13. CDR1 and CDR2 (germline): SGHVS, FQNEAQ. The CDR3 region is CASSSPTVAGGPAYEQYF. The CDR3 DNA reads as TGTGCCAGCAGCTCCCCAACGGTAGCGGGAGGGCCGGCCTACGAGCAGTACTTC.

As regards this clone: Other DNA variants within this sample encode the same CDR3. The genes are TRBV5-1 and TRBJ2-1; TRBD1 is a possible D gene (5 bases). The V gene lost 0 bases and the J gene lost 4 bases, with 8 bases spanning the gap. Germline values: CDR1 SGHRS, CDR2 YFSETQ. This CDR3 region has 14 residues. This chain's CDR3 is CASSLGDRYNEQFF. CDR3 bases: TGCGCCAGCAGCTTGGGAGACAGATACAATGAGCAGTTCTTC.

J is TRBJ2-7 and V is TRBV27, with D possibly being TRBD1 (6 bases). In germline, CDR1 is MNHEY, CDR2 SMNVEV (reference sequence). V lost 5 bases to trimming and J lost 7 bases, with 21 bases between them. The CDR3 is made up of 15 amino acids. In DNA form, the CDR3 reads TGTGCCAGCAGTCCCCCAGGGGTTCAGTTAGGGGAGCAGTACTTC. Amino acid sequence: CASSPPGVQLGEQYF.

The chain combines TRBV6-1 with TRBJ2-7; weak D call: TRBD2 (5 bases). The CDR3 consists of 13 residues. Trimming left V 10 bases short and J 0 bases short, with 13 bases between. Germline lookup yields CDR1 MNHNS and CDR2 SASEGT. This CDR3 reads CATWTPSSYEQYF. DNA for the CDR3: TGTGCCACCTGGACTCCGAGCTCCTACGAGCAGTACTTC.

This clone was seen a single time. This rearrangement joins TRBV28 to TRBJ1-5; the match to TRBD1 covers 8 bases. Germline CDR1 is MDHEN and CDR2 is SYDVKM. V shed 5 bases, J shed 6 bases, and the junction held 6 bases outside the gene matches. The CDR3 totals 14 residues. CDR3 region: CASSLRTGIQPQHF. The CDR3 nucleotides are TGTGCCAGCAGTCTTCGGACAGGGATTCAGCCCCAGCATTTT.

The chain carries TRBV10-1 and TRBJ2-2, with TRBD1 matching over 9 bases. Per the germline V gene, CDR1 is WNHNN and CDR2 is SYGVQD (reference sequence). The CDR3 runs 16 residues. V trimming: 3 bases; J trimming: 2 bases; junction bases outside the gene matches: 4. CDR3 DNA: TGCGCCAGCAGTGATCGACAGGGGGTCAACACCGGGGAGCTGTTTTTT. Translating gives CASSDRQGVNTGELFF.

The chain is built from TRBV2 and TRBJ2-7; 12 positions agree with TRBD2. The CDR3 is 16 amino acids. The germline V gene encodes CDR1 SNHLY and CDR2 FYNNEI. The V and J ends lost 4 bases and 2 bases, in that order; junction bases with no gene match: 6. CDR3 region: CASSGVLAGGPYEQYF. As DNA, the CDR3 is TGTGCCAGCAGTGGGGTCCTAGCGGGAGGGCCCTACGAGCAGTACTTC.

This chain connects TRBV5-6 to TRBJ2-2, with no clear D. V was cut by 2 bases and J by 4 bases, with 6 bases left in between. The CDR3 is 13 amino acids. The germline gives CDR1 SGHDT, CDR2 YYEEEE. In DNA form, the CDR3 reads TGTGCCAGCAGCTTTACAGTCACCGGGGAGCTGTTTTTT. The encoded protein is CASSFTVTGELFF.

The rearrangement links TRBV27 to TRBJ2-7; D is uncertain. The germline V gene has CDR1 MNHEY and CDR2 SMNVEV (reference sequence). Trimming removed 1 base from V and 4 bases from J, with 11 bases in between. The CDR3 totals 14 residues. The CDR3 loop reads CASSLWAVGYEQYF. CDR3 bases: TGTGCCAGCAGTTTATGGGCAGTGGGTTACGAGCAGTACTTC.

This rearrangement joins TRBV18 to TRBJ2-7; 11 positions match TRBD2. The ends lost 4 bases at V and 5 bases at J; junction bases unmatched: 13. This CDR3 has 17 amino acids. CDR1 and CDR2 (germline): KGHSH, LQKENI. CDR3 amino acids: CASSLHIAGGPGNEQYF. CDR3 in DNA: TGTGCCAGCTCACTCCATATAGCGGGAGGGCCGGGAAACGAGCAGTACTTC.

J is TRBJ1-2 and V is TRBV2; TRBD1 matches at 8 bases. Germline CDR1 reads SNHLY; CDR2 reads FYNNEI. V lost 6 bases, J lost 4 bases, and 7 bases stayed unmatched. This CDR3 comprises 14 residues. CDR3 sequence: CASSGQGAAYGYTF. The CDR3 DNA reads TGTGCCAGCAGCGGACAGGGCGCCGCCTATGGCTACACCTTC. The whole variable domain, remainder taken from reference TRBV2 and TRBJ1-2, is EPEVTQTPSHQVTQMGQEVILRCVPISNHLYFYWYRQILGQKVEFLVSFYNNEISEKSEIFDDQFSVERPDGSNFTLKIRSTKLEDSAMYFCASSGQGAAYGYTFGSGTRLTVV.

This clone was detected only once. The chain recombines TRBV10-3 with TRBJ2-7, with 9 bases aligning to TRBD2. The germline CDR1 and CDR2 sequences are ENHRY and SYGVKD. The CDR3 length is 13 residues. V was pared by 8 bases and J by 5 bases, with 7 bases of the junction left unmatched. CDR3 sequence: CAIGRTSDNEQYF. CDR3 nucleotide sequence: TGTGCCATCGGGCGGACTAGCGATAACGAGCAGTACTTC.

V and J are TRBV5-6 and TRBJ2-2; a possible D gene is TRBD1 (7 bases). V was clipped by 0 bases and J by 5 bases, with 14 bases between them. Per germline, CDR1 SGHDT and CDR2 YYEEEE. The CDR3 contains 16 residues. The CDR3 nucleotides are TGTGCCAGCAGCTTGGAGCCAGGGGGAGGAACCGGGGAGCTGTTTTTT. Its protein is CASSLEPGGGTGELFF.